This TCR beta chain came from a study of early T cells in non-severe SARS-CoV-2 infection. The sample holds many counts of this clonotype. The target antigen is unknown. TCRdb independently ran MiXCR on the 5' RACE reads; one entry per CDR3 protein. The data show nearly 55,000 distinct CDR3 sequences, roughly 7.6% seen once. Overall study results and limits: Comparison of clonotypes with VDJdb favored anti-spike CD8 responses while missing private and CD4 specificities.

With 7 bases removed from V and 0 bases from J, the gap between germline ends came to 19 bases. The CDR3 has 17 residues. CDR1 is SEHNR and CDR2 is FQNEAQ in the germline V gene (reference sequence). The gene calls are TRBV7-9 and TRBJ2-1; the D gene could be TRBD1 or TRBD2 (5 bases each). Source: whole blood, taken at baseline. This TCR came from an adult who was a healthcare worker with PCR-confirmed SARS-CoV-2 infection or an uninfected control (not recorded which). CDR3 coding DNA: TGTGCCAGCAACCCTCCCGGGGCAGGGAGCTCCTACAATGAGCAGTTCTTC. Translated: CASNPPGAGSSYNEQFF.